A single sample gave rise to the 3 T cell receptor beta chains below, sequenced in a study of CD8+ T cells in alopecia areata (dated 2018 in TCRdb). Libraries were constructed by the immunoSEQ multiplex PCR assay. RNA was extracted from all samples and reverse transcribed into cDNA, which served as template for TCR sequencing. The clones in this table, taken by TCRdb from immuneACCESS, are in-frame only. Not every clone is retained; where verified, under half of the shortfall comes from an unresolved V gene, and the cause of the rest is unknown. The sample contains around 270,000 clones, nearly 60% of them found a single time. The top ten clonotypes cover more than 1.5% of the sample. The time point label corresponds to: roughly 24 weeks on oral tofacitinib. The label giving this sample's treatment or condition can be read as: oral pan-JAK inhibitor, 5-10 mg twice daily. The sample in question was CD4+ T cells sorted from blood, obtained at week 24, from a patient treated with tofacitinib. The receptors derive from a human donor with alopecia areata.

This clone was detected only a few times. The chain carries TRBV7-2 and TRBJ1-4; D perhaps matches TRBD1 (5 bases). V lost 10 bases, J lost 0 bases, and 12 bases lay in between. Germline V gene sequence: CDR1 SGHTA, CDR2 FQGNSA. The CDR3 is 14 residues long. CDR3 nucleotide sequence: TGTGCCAACCTTGACAGCTCAACTAATGAAAAACTGTTTTTT. This gives the protein CANLDSSTNEKLFF.

This clone was observed a few times. The chain employs TRBV11-2 and TRBJ2-4; the D gene could be TRBD1 or TRBD2 (6 bases each). V dropped 5 bases and J dropped 0 bases, with 17 bases sitting between them. Germline values: CDR1 SGHAT, CDR2 FQNNGV. CDR3 size: 17 residues. CDR3 loop: CASSRRRDNPAKNIQYF. CDR3 coding DNA: TGTGCCAGCAGCCGTCGGAGGGACAACCCAGCCAAAAACATTCAGTACTTC. Together with reference TRBV11-2 and TRBJ2-4, the CDR3 gives the full variable domain: EAGVAQSPRYKIIEKRQSVAFWCNPISGHATLYWYQQILGQGPKLLIQFQNNGVVDDSQLPKDRFSAERLKGVDSTLKIQPAKLEDSAVYLCASSRRRDNPAKNIQYFGAGTRLSVL.

The rearrangement uses TRBV15 and TRBJ2-1, with 7 bases that match TRBD1. The V and J ends lost 3 bases and 2 bases, in that order; junction bases with no gene match: 4. This CDR3 contains 15 residues. Germline V gene data show CDR1 as LNHNV and CDR2 as YYDKDF (reference sequence). The CDR3 protein is CATSSPTGTYNEQFF. The DNA for the CDR3 is TGTGCCACCAGCAGCCCGACAGGGACCTACAATGAGCAGTTCTTC.